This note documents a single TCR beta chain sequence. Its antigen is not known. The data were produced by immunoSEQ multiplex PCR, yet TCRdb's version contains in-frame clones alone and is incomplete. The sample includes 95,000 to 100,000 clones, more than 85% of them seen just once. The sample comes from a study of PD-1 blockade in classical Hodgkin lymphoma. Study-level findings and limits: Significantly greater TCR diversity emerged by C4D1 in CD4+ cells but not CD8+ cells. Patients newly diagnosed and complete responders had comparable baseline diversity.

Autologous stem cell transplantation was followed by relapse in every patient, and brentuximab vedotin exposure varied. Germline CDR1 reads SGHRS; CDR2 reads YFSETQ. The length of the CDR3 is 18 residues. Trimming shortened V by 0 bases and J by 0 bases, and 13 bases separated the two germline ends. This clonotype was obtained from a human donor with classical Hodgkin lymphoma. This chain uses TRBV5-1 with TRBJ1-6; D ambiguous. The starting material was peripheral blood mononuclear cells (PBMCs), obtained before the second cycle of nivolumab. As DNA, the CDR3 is TGCGCCAGCAGCTTGGCGGCGGGGTATAGCTCCTATAATTCACCCCTCCACTTT. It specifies CASSLAAGYSSYNSPLHF.